Each of the 9 T cell receptor beta chains below was sequenced from the same sample in a study of cytomegalovirus exposure and HLA in healthy donors. 60 Vbeta and 13 Jbeta primers were used in PCR. Here immunoSEQ multiplex PCR was the method, and the copy in TCRdb shows in-frame clones only, minus some. Altogether 110,000 or so clones are present, about 75% being singletons, with the ten largest covering just under 3%. Sequences were obtained from PBMCs. The receptors shown here come from a woman aged 40-49 years in good health and CMV-seropositive.

V is TRBV7-9 and J is TRBJ2-3, with 10 bases identical to TRBD2. V shed 6 bases, J shed 5 bases, and the junction held 11 bases outside the gene matches. Germline CDR1 SEHNR, CDR2 FQNEAQ (reference sequence). This CDR3 contains 16 residues. The CDR3 nucleotides are TGTGCCAGCAGGAACGCCGGAGCGGGAGGGCAAGATACGCAGTATTTT. It codes for CASRNAGAGGQDTQYF. Drawing the rest from reference TRBV7-9 and TRBJ2-3, the complete variable domain is DTGVSQNPRHKITKRGQNVTFRCDPISEHNRLYWYRQTLGQGPEFLTYFQNEAQLEKSRLLSDRFSAERPKGSFSTLEIQRTEQGDSAMYLCASRNAGAGGQDTQYFGPGTRLTVL.

J is TRBJ2-7 and V is TRBV6-5; D may be TRBD2 (6 bases). The germline V gene has CDR1 MNHEY and CDR2 SVGAGI. The CDR3 length is 13 residues. Trimming pared 0 bases from V and 6 bases from J, leaving 9 bases between. CDR3 DNA: TGTGCCAGCAGTTACTCCCCTAGCGTCGAGCAGTACTTC. It specifies CASSYSPSVEQYF.

The chain uses TRBV30 and TRBJ1-5; 7 bases match TRBD1. The CDR3 spans 15 residues. Germline assignment: CDR1 GTSNPN and CDR2 SVGIG (reference sequence). V shed 1 base and J 7 bases; nucleotides not matched to a gene: 10. CDR3 region: CAWSDNRGIRQPQHF. The CDR3 DNA reads TGTGCCTGGAGTGACAACAGGGGAATACGACAGCCCCAGCATTTT.

The gene calls are TRBV9 and TRBJ2-5; the match to TRBD1 covers 8 bases. Germline V gene sequence: CDR1 SGDLS, CDR2 YYNGEE. After removal of 3 bases from V and 5 bases from J, the junction contained 3 bases not matched to a gene. The CDR3 consists of 13 residues. The CDR3 region has the DNA TGTGCCAGCAGCGCCCGACAGGGGGAGACCCAGTACTTC. Protein product: CASSARQGETQYF.

The chain recombines TRBV7-2 with TRBJ2-7; a possible D gene is TRBD2 (5 bases). Per the germline V gene, CDR1 is SGHTA and CDR2 is FQGNSA. The CDR3 totals 15 residues. V lost 5 bases and J lost 0, with 14 bases in between. CDR3 nucleotide sequence: TGTGCCAGCAGCCCCCGCCGGGAATACTCCTACGAGCAGTACTTC. This codes for CASSPRREYSYEQYF.

V and J are TRBV5-6 and TRBJ1-4; perhaps TRBD1 as D (6 bases). Germline CDR1 is SGHDT and CDR2 is YYEEEE. This CDR3 region has 15 residues. With 4 bases removed from V and 5 bases from J, the gap between germline ends came to 15 bases. CDR3 residues: CASSGGSSVNEKLFF. The CDR3 DNA is TGTGCCAGCAGCGGGGGCTCCAGCGTGAATGAAAAACTGTTTTTT.

In its sample, this clone was seen once. The chain recombines TRBV4-2 with TRBJ1-4, with TRBD1 as a possible D gene (5 bases). The CDR3 is made up of 16 amino acids. Germline lookup yields CDR1 LGHNA and CDR2 YNFKEQ. Trimming shortened V by 1 base and J by 5 bases, and 14 bases separated the two germline ends. The CDR3 here is CASSQVMTDLNEKLFF. The DNA for the CDR3 is TGTGCCAGCAGCCAAGTAATGACAGATTTAAATGAAAAACTGTTTTTT.

The V call is TRBV28, the J call TRBJ2-1; 8 positions agree with TRBD2. The CDR3 runs to 15 residues. V shed 3 bases, J shed 6 bases, and the junction held 7 bases outside the gene matches. The V gene's germline CDR1 is MDHEN and CDR2 SYDVKM. CDR3 in DNA: TGTGCCAGCAGTTTGCTGGCGGGAGGTCCCAATGAGCAGTTCTTC. This gives the protein CASSLLAGGPNEQFF.

J is TRBJ2-2 and V is TRBV19; D possibly corresponds to TRBD2 (6 bases). V was clipped by 5 bases and J by 2 bases, with 12 bases between them. This CDR3 is 15 amino acids long. In germline, CDR1 is LNHDA, CDR2 SQIVND (reference sequence). CDR3 nucleotide sequence: TGTGCCAGTAGTGAACTCGGGAGCAACACCGGGGAGCTGTTTTTT. This encodes CASSELGSNTGELFF.